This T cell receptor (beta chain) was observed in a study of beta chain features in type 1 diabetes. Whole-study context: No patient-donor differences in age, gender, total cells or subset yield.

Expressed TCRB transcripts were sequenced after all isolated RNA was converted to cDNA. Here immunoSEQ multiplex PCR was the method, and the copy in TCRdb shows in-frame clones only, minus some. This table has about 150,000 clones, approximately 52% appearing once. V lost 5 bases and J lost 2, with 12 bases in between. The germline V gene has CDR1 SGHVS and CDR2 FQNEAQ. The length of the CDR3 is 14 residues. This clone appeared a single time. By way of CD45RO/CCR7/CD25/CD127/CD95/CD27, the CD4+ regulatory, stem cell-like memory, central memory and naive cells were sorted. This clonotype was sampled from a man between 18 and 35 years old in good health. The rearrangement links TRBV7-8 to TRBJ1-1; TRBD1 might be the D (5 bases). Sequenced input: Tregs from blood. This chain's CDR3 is CASSRSGINTEAFF. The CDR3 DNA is TGTGCCAGCAGCCGATCAGGGATCAACACTGAAGCTTTCTTT.